The rows below give T cell receptor beta chains drawn from one sample of a study of blood T cell repertoires in COVID-19. Generated by immunoSEQ multiplex PCR, the TCRdb table keeps only in-frame clones and is missing some. Of about 160,000 clones listed, 84% were seen once; the top ten hold roughly 8%. Sequenced input: PBMCs or T cells enriched from blood (not recorded which). The receptors were sampled from a woman between 45 and 60 years old who had recovered from COVID-19. Both conserved end residues are part of each CDR3. A D gene is named only where the DNA matches it firmly.

D,J,V,CDR3
-,TRBJ2-7,TRBV9,CASSVGGLASYEQYF
-,TRBJ2-7,TRBV21-1,CASSNFCGASYEQYF
TRBD2,TRBJ2-1,TRBV7-2,CASSLVQGLAGGIRQFF
TRBD1,TRBJ1-2,TRBV5-8,CASSLLQGGYGYTF
TRBD2,TRBJ2-1,TRBV2,CASSATGRSQFF
-,TRBJ1-5,TRBV28,CASSLGGSGGQPQHF
-,TRBJ2-2,TRBV6-5,CASIPKNTGELFF
-,TRBJ1-2,TRBV3-1/TRBV3-2,CASSQATSGPYGYTF
TRBD1,TRBJ1-6,TRBV19,CASSIRDSLPNSPLHF
TRBD2,TRBJ2-5,TRBV2,CASSEDSGSGETQYF
TRBD2,TRBJ2-1,TRBV7-8,CASSLGLAGGGEQFF